Here is one TCR beta chain with its context. No antigen is known for it. Vbeta (60) and Jbeta (13) primers were used in the PCR. The repertoire was sequenced with immunoSEQ multiplex PCR; TCRdb's copy has only in-frame clones and lacks some. The sample lists 150,000 to 200,000 clones; over 75% were seen once. The data are from a study of cytomegalovirus exposure and HLA in healthy donors. Study outcomes and limitations: According to the study, 160 or so TCR beta chains were cytomegalovirus-associated. Presence/absence results assume similar sequencing depth per donor, which may not hold. Association of a missense DCLRE1C variant with TCR beta V- and J-gene trimming was reported in a later analysis. In a later analysis, HLA-associated TCR beta chains were more clonally expanded than equally common others.

This CDR3 has 14 residues. J was trimmed by 5 bases and V by 3 bases; bases with no gene match: 4. Germline V gene lookup returns CDR1 KGHSH and CDR2 LQKENI. The source material was PBMCs. The TCR originated in a boy aged 2 to 10 in good health and CMV-seronegative. V and J are TRBV18 and TRBJ1-2; 9 bases map to TRBD1. CDR3 nucleotide sequence: TGTGCCAGCTCACCCCGGACAGGGGATTATGGCTACACCTTC. It yields the protein CASSPRTGDYGYTF.